The entry that follows covers one T cell receptor beta chain sequence. The data originate from a study of blood T cell repertoires in COVID-19. TCRdb's copy holds only in-frame clones and misses some; the assay was immunoSEQ multiplex PCR. This sample has approximately 130,000 clones, with about 86% found just once. Germline V lookup: CDR1 MNHNS, CDR2 SASEGT. The CDR3 consists of 14 residues. V was trimmed by 3 bases and J by 4 bases, leaving 10 bases between them. This rearrangement joins TRBV6-1 to TRBJ1-5; no firm D call. The TCR comes from a woman between 45 and 65 years old who had recovered from COVID-19. The sequenced material came from peripheral blood. CDR3 sequence reads: CASSDSGGNQPQHF. CDR3 coding DNA: TGTGCCAGCAGTGACAGTGGAGGGAATCAGCCCCAGCATTTT.